These T cell receptor beta chains were read from a single sample in a study of response to subunit inactivated influenza vaccine. TCRdb re-derived calls from the RT-PCR reads in MiXCR, one entry per CDR3 protein. The table shows under 750,000 distinct CDR3 sequences, with approximately 12% occurring only once. Here the sequenced sample was PBMCs from blood, taken on the day of vaccination. The receptors come from a man aged 50-60 years who received an inactivated influenza vaccine. CDR3s include the opening cysteine and the closing phenylalanine or tryptophan. A D gene is named only where the DNA matches it firmly. A clone size is listed for some rows: how often the clone was seen (once, few, many), or a class if it is expanded.

v_call	clone_size	cdr3_length	j_call	d_call	cdr3_aa	cdr3_nt
TRBV18	few	15	TRBJ2-1	TRBD2	CASSPERTSYNEQFF	TGTGCCAGCTCCCCCGAGCGGACTAGCTACAATGAGCAGTTCTTC
TRBV10-2	NA	15	TRBJ2-7	TRBD2	CASRQSGVAIYEQYF	TGCGCCAGCAGACAGAGCGGGGTGGCGATATACGAGCAGTACTTC
TRBV11-2	few	16	TRBJ2-5	NA	CASSLWATQTQETQYF	TGTGCCAGCAGCTTATGGGCAACACAGACCCAAGAGACCCAGTACTTC
TRBV5-1	once	16	TRBJ2-5	NA	CASSFQGLATAETQYF	TGCGCCAGCAGTTTCCAGGGGCTAGCTACCGCAGAGACCCAGTACTTC
TRBV29-1	few	12	TRBJ2-5	NA	CSVEGVGETQYF	TGCAGCGTTGAAGGGGTGGGGGAGACCCAGTACTTC
TRBV27	NA	19	TRBJ2-2	NA	CASSSELRKGPDDTGELFF	TGTGCCAGCAGTTCCGAATTAAGGAAGGGGCCGGACGACACCGGGGAGCTGTTTTTT
TRBV7-2	many	14	TRBJ2-1	TRBD1	CASSFGTGEYEQFF	TGTGCCAGCAGCTTCGGGACAGGAGAATATGAGCAGTTCTTC
TRBV5-1	few	15	TRBJ2-1	TRBD2	CASSLGSGGAGEQFF	TGCGCCAGCAGCTTGGGCAGCGGGGGGGCAGGTGAGCAGTTCTTC
TRBV19	NA	16	TRBJ2-3	TRBD2	CASRPLREGNTDTQYF	TGTGCCAGTAGACCCCTGCGGGAGGGGAACACAGATACGCAGTATTTT
TRBV7-2	NA	16	TRBJ1-5	NA	CASSLAGSYSNQPQHF	TGTGCCAGCAGCTTAGCCGGGTCATATAGCAATCAGCCCCAGCATTTT
TRBV28	many	16	TRBJ1-4	NA	CASSPQLGGRFEKLFF	TGTGCCAGCAGCCCCCAGCTCGGGGGGCGCTTTGAAAAACTGTTTTTT
TRBV7-2	many	16	TRBJ1-2	NA	CASSTFGGRTNYGYTF	TGTGCCAGCAGCACCTTCGGGGGGAGAACTAACTATGGCTACACCTTC
TRBV7-2	few	13	TRBJ2-5	TRBD1	CASSPRQGATQYF	TGTGCCAGCAGCCCACGACAGGGAGCGACCCAGTACTTC
TRBV7-2	NA	13	TRBJ1-1	NA	CASSLGRGSEAFF	TGTGCCAGCAGCTTAGGAAGGGGATCTGAAGCTTTCTTT
TRBV7-9	few	13	TRBJ1-1	NA	CASSSVPQLEAFF	TGTGCCAGCAGCTCTGTCCCCCAGCTTGAAGCTTTCTTT
TRBV29-1	many	12	TRBJ2-7	TRBD1	CSVALTGVEQYF	TGCAGCGTTGCCCTGACAGGGGTCGAGCAGTACTTC
TRBV20-1	NA	14	TRBJ2-1	TRBD1	CSARLGQGYNEQFF	TGCAGTGCACGCTTAGGACAGGGATACAATGAGCAGTTCTTC
TRBV9	NA	18	TRBJ2-3	TRBD2	CASSVQGMAGGPPDTQYF	TGTGCCAGCAGCGTCCAAGGAATGGCGGGGGGGCCTCCGGATACGCAGTATTTT
TRBV30	NA	12	TRBJ2-3	NA	CAWSPAGGAQYF	TGTGCCTGGTCCCCCGCCGGGGGTGCGCAGTATTTT
TRBV7-8	many	12	TRBJ2-7	NA	CASSKDLYEQYF	TGTGCCAGCAGCAAGGATCTGTACGAGCAGTACTTC
TRBV6-1	few	15	TRBJ2-7	NA	CASSEVGRISGEQYF	TGTGCCAGCAGTGAAGTAGGCCGTATCTCCGGCGAGCAGTACTTC
TRBV20-1	few	15	TRBJ2-7	NA	CSGREGGPSSYEQYF	TGCAGTGGGAGAGAAGGTGGGCCGTCTTCCTACGAGCAGTACTTC
TRBV6-2/TRBV6-3	few	13	TRBJ2-1	NA	CASSQLSYNEQFF	TGTGCCAGCAGTCAGCTCAGCTACAATGAGCAGTTCTTC
TRBV2	NA	14	TRBJ2-7	NA	CASSAVGISYEQYF	TGTGCCAGCAGTGCAGTGGGAATTTCCTACGAGCAGTACTTC
TRBV5-1	many	18	TRBJ2-1	TRBD2	CASSLGLREGLSYNEQFF	TGCGCCAGCAGCTTGGGGTTGCGGGAGGGCCTCTCCTACAATGAGCAGTTCTTC
TRBV7-9	NA	15	TRBJ1-5	TRBD1	CASSPGTGLSQPQHF	TGTGCCAGCAGCCCCGGGACAGGGCTTTCTCAGCCCCAGCATTTT
TRBV19	NA	16	TRBJ2-5	TRBD1	CASSPQLGGPQETQYF	TGTGCCAGTAGTCCCCAGCTAGGGGGCCCTCAAGAGACCCAGTACTTC
TRBV28	NA	14	TRBJ2-7	NA	CASSLTIGPDEQYF	TGTGCCAGCAGTCTTACCATCGGTCCCGACGAGCAGTACTTC
TRBV29-1	NA	17	TRBJ2-7	TRBD1	CSVEGEGQGMARNEQYF	TGCAGCGTTGAAGGGGAGGGACAGGGGATGGCGAGGAACGAGCAGTACTTC
TRBV5-1	few	14	TRBJ2-7	TRBD1	CASSSTGAPREQYF	TGCGCCAGCAGCTCAACAGGGGCCCCCAGGGAGCAGTACTTC
TRBV14	NA	14	TRBJ1-2	NA	CASSPDVGGYGYTF	TGTGCCAGCAGCCCCGACGTGGGCGGCTATGGCTACACCTTC
TRBV20-1	few	14	TRBJ1-6	NA	CSARPRDNNSPLHF	TGCAGTGCTAGGCCCAGGGACAATAATTCACCCCTCCACTTT
TRBV7-2	NA	15	TRBJ2-1	TRBD2	CASSLIAGTYNEQFF	TGTGCCAGCAGCTTAATAGCGGGGACATACAATGAGCAGTTCTTC
TRBV13	many	14	TRBJ2-5	TRBD2	CASSFGTREETQYF	TGTGCCAGCAGCTTCGGGACTAGAGAGGAGACCCAGTACTTC
TRBV7-2	many	17	TRBJ2-1	TRBD2	CASKKGAGGPPHNEQFF	TGTGCCAGCAAAAAGGGGGCGGGAGGGCCTCCCCACAATGAGCAGTTCTTC
TRBV20-1	NA	12	TRBJ2-5	NA	CSAMEGQETQYF	TGCAGTGCCATGGAGGGACAAGAGACCCAGTACTTC
TRBV20-1	few	11	TRBJ1-1	NA	CKVGGTTEAFF	TGCAAGGTTGGAGGAACCACTGAAGCTTTCTTT
TRBV28	few	16	TRBJ2-2	NA	CASSPPGGANTGELFF	TGTGCCAGCAGTCCCCCCGGCGGGGCGAACACCGGGGAGCTGTTTTTT
TRBV7-2	NA	14	TRBJ1-6	TRBD1	CASSWTGVNSPLHF	TGTGCCAGCAGCTGGACAGGGGTAAATTCACCCCTCCACTTT
TRBV20-1	many	14	TRBJ2-1	TRBD2	CSALSGRADNEQFF	TGCAGTGCTCTCAGCGGGAGGGCCGACAATGAGCAGTTCTTC
TRBV20-1	many	12	TRBJ2-3	NA	CSARAYSDTQYF	TGCAGTGCTAGAGCCTATTCGGATACGCAGTATTTT
TRBV29-1	few	13	TRBJ2-3	TRBD2	CSAYRDYTDTQYF	TGCAGCGCGTACCGGGACTACACAGATACGCAGTATTTT
TRBV7-2	few	15	TRBJ2-2	NA	CASSSGAGWPGELFF	TGTGCCAGCAGCTCGGGGGCAGGGTGGCCCGGGGAGCTGTTTTTT
TRBV28	few	13	TRBJ2-1	NA	CASTGDFSNEQFF	TGTGCCAGCACCGGGGACTTTAGCAATGAGCAGTTCTTC
TRBV5-1	NA	14	TRBJ2-5	TRBD1	CASSFGTEKETQYF	TGCGCCAGCAGCTTCGGGACAGAGAAAGAGACCCAGTACTTC
TRBV7-3	NA	16	TRBJ2-1	TRBD2	CASSLVAGVPYNEQFF	TGTGCCAGCAGCTTAGTTGCGGGAGTACCCTACAATGAGCAGTTCTTC
TRBV5-1	few	15	TRBJ2-2	NA	CASSFRGENTGELFF	TGCGCCAGCAGCTTTCGGGGCGAGAACACCGGGGAGCTGTTTTTT